A single sample gave rise to the 23 T cell receptor beta chains below, sequenced in a study of T cell repertoires in cytomegalovirus infection. Each CDR3 protein gets one entry after TCRdb re-called the reads with MiXCR. The table has 7,400 or so distinct CDR3 sequences, roughly 50% seen once; the top ten hold 73%. The antigens for these receptors are not known. The sample comprised PBMCs, sequenced either directly or after in vitro stimulation (not recorded which). These receptors all stem from a human donor in good health (CMV status not recorded). Some clones in this sample may be carry-over from other donors' samples.

The count of this clonotype is one. The conserved final phenylalanine or tryptophan is absent from the CDR3, which likely points to a read error. This chain connects TRBV12-3 or TRBV12-4 to TRBJ1-1, with D possibly matching TRBD1 (6 bases). This CDR3 contains 16 residues. The ends were cut back, 6 bases at V and 4 bases at J, with 21 bases in the middle. The chain's CDR3 is CASSLNVSKQGTEAFC. The CDR3 region has the DNA TGTGCCAGCAGCCTCAATGTTTCCAAACAGGGCACTGAAGCTTTCTGT.

Comments on this clonotype: The conserved final phenylalanine or tryptophan is absent from the CDR3, which likely points to a read error. The genes are TRBV7-9 and TRBJ2-1; no definite D call. Germline CDR1 and CDR2: SEHNR and FQNEAQ (reference sequence). This CDR3 has 16 residues. The CDR3 region is CASSLIGVSSYHEQFL. CDR3 sequence (DNA): TGTGCGAGCAGCTTAATAGGAGTTAGCTCCTACCATGAGCAGTTCCTG.

This CDR3 reads CASSDRVGAPFGYTF. DNA for the CDR3: TGCGCCAGCAGCGATCGAGTGGGTGCTCCCTTCGGCTACACCTTC. V gene TRBV4-1 combines with J gene TRBJ1-2; D is undetermined. The CDR3 is 15 residues long. Germline values: CDR1 MGHRA, CDR2 YSYEKL. V lost 5 bases, J lost 8 bases, and 21 bases lay in between.

This chain connects TRBV10-1 to TRBJ2-1; no reliable D call. V was pared by 1 base and J by 8 bases, with 15 bases between. In germline, CDR1 is WNHNN, CDR2 SYGVQD (reference sequence). CDR3 length equals 15 residues. The CDR3 DNA sequence: TGCGCCAGCAGTGAGTTGAGCAGACCTCCCCATGAGCAGTTCTTC. Residues: CASSELSRPPHEQFF.

J is TRBJ2-1 and V is TRBV4-1; TRBD2 matches at 7 bases. CDR3 length: 17 residues. CDR1 and CDR2 from the germline V gene are MGHRA and YSYEKL. The trim removed 5 bases at V and 0 bases at J, leaving 10 bases unmatched. CDR3 in DNA: TGCGCCAGCAGCGGGGGGGGAGTAGCGAGCTCCTACAATGAGCAGTTCTTC. This gives the protein CASSGGGVASSYNEQFF.

Worth noting for this clonotype: Possible read error: a much larger clone is one base away. The V call is TRBV7-9, the J call TRBJ2-1; no clear D gene. This CDR3 contains 16 residues. Germline V gene sequence: CDR1 SEHNR, CDR2 FQNEAQ (reference sequence). The CDR3 protein is CSSSLLGISTDNEKFF. The CDR3 DNA reads as TGTTCAAGCAGCTTGTTGGGAATATCCACCGACAATGAGAAGTTCTTC. The variable domain in full, completed from reference TRBV7-9 and TRBJ2-1, reads DTGVSQNPRHKITKRGQNVTFRCDPISEHNRLYWYRQTLGQGPEFLTYFQNEAQLEKSRLLSDRFSAERPKGSFSTLEIQRTEQGDSAMYLCSSSLLGISTDNEKFFGPGTRLTVL.

The J gene is TRBJ1-4, the V gene TRBV29-1; D is unresolved. Trimming left V 2 bases short and J 8 bases short, with 12 bases between. Germline loops: CDR1 SQVTM, CDR2 ANQGSEA. The CDR3 contains 13 residues. In DNA form, the CDR3 reads TGCAGCGTTGAATCTGACCAACGGGAAAAACTGTTTTTT. Residues: CSVESDQREKLFF.

In this sample, this clonotype turned up a few times. The chain joins TRBV12-3 or TRBV12-4 to TRBJ2-7; 7 bases are a match to TRBD1. The J segment lost 0 bases and the V segment lost 8 bases, leaving 4 bases of the junction unmatched. The CDR3 contains 13 residues. The CDR3 loop is CASGTADSYEQYF. The CDR3 region has the DNA TGTGCCAGCGGGACAGCCGACTCCTACGAGCAGTACTTC.

In its sample, this clonotype was seen many times. The chain is built from TRBV28 and TRBJ1-6, with a weak D call TRBD1 (5 bases). V shed 3 bases and J shed 7 bases, with 13 bases lying between them. This CDR3 spans 15 amino acids. CDR1 is MDHEN and CDR2 is SYDVKM in the germline V gene. The CDR3, as DNA: TGTGCCAGCAGTTTCCGGGACCCTTGGAATTCACCCCTCCACTTT. Amino acids: CASSFRDPWNSPLHF.

This clonotype was seen ten or more times. This rearrangement joins TRBV7-8 to TRBJ1-1, with D unresolved. The CDR3 spans 15 residues. V was trimmed by 1 base and J by 8 bases, leaving 17 bases between them. CDR1 SGHVS and CDR2 FQNEAQ come from the germline V gene. This chain's CDR3 is CASSLDHGATGEAFF. CDR3 DNA: TGTGCCAGCAGCTTAGATCACGGCGCCACGGGGGAAGCTTTCTTT.

The genes are TRBV7-2 and TRBJ2-7, with 7 bases that match TRBD1. Germline assignment: CDR1 SGHTA and CDR2 FQGNSA. CDR3 size: 14 residues. The ends lost 8 bases at V and 5 bases at J; junction bases unmatched: 12. The CDR3 here is CASCPGQTFDEQYF. CDR3 DNA sequence: TGTGCCAGCTGCCCGGGACAGACTTTTGACGAGCAGTACTTC.

The rearrangement joins TRBV4-3 to TRBJ2-5; 13 nucleotides match TRBD2. The J segment lost 5 bases and the V segment lost 0 bases, leaving 3 bases of the junction unmatched. Germline CDR1 and CDR2: LGHNA and YSLEER. This CDR3 has 16 residues. DNA for the CDR3: TGCGCCAGCAGCCAAGACTGGACTAGCGGGGGCGAGACCCAGTACTTC. Its protein is CASSQDWTSGGETQYF.

The gene calls are TRBV7-2 and TRBJ2-7; D unclear. Per germline, CDR1 SGHTA and CDR2 FQGNSA. The CDR3 runs to 14 residues. The V end lost 5 bases, the J end lost 0 bases, and 11 bases lay between the germline ends. The CDR3, as DNA: TGTGCCAGCAGCCCCAATCCGGGCTCCTACGAGCAGTACTTC. Translating gives CASSPNPGSYEQYF.

A note on this clonotype: In this CDR3 the conserved last residue, phenylalanine or tryptophan, is missing, so a read error is likely. The DNA is left out, because the CDR3 cannot be placed on it with certainty; the CDR3 is given as TCRdb lists it. This rearrangement joins TRBV20-1 to TRBJ1-5; the listed D gene, TRBD1, was not tested against the DNA. Germline assignment: CDR1 DFQATT and CDR2 SNEGSKA (reference sequence). The CDR3 numbers 16 amino acids, ends counted. This CDR3 reads CSAWDRVLYSNQPPHL.

V usage is TRBV12-3 or TRBV12-4 and J usage is TRBJ2-3, with 16 positions matching TRBD2. There are 18 residues in the CDR3. Trimming cost V 5 bases and J 5 bases; bases outside gene matches: 10. CDR3: CASSPGTSGRALGDTQYF. Here the CDR3 DNA reads TGTGCCAGCAGTCCAGGGACTAGCGGGAGGGCCCTCGGAGATACGCAGTATTTT.

This clonotype came up once. The chain is built from TRBV20-1 and TRBJ1-1; D is possibly TRBD1 (6 bases). The germline V gene has CDR1 DFQATT and CDR2 SNEGSKA (reference sequence). Trimming left V 0 bases short and J 1 base short, with 9 bases between. The CDR3 runs to 14 residues. This chain's CDR3 is CSARDPGANTEAFF. CDR3 nucleotides: TGCAGTGCTAGAGATCCAGGGGCGAACACTGAAGCTTTCTTT.

This clonotype has ten or more counts. A junction boundary mismatches the germline segment, possibly from a read error. This chain joins TRBV7-9 and TRBJ2-1; D uncertain. Germline values: CDR1 SEHNR, CDR2 FQNEAQ (reference sequence). The CDR3 sequence is 16 residues long. This CDR3 reads CSISLLGISTYNDQFF. The CDR3 nucleotides are TGTTCCATCAGCTTGTTGGGAATATCCACCTACAATGATCAGTTCTTC.

A word on this clonotype: One end of the junction fails to match germline, which may point to a read error. This chain joins TRBV2 and TRBJ2-7, with D hard to call. Germline-derived CDR1 and CDR2 are SNHLY and FYNNEI. The CDR3 runs to 16 residues. CDR3 protein: CARSSGELPHPYEQYF. Here the CDR3 DNA reads TGTGCCCGCAGTTCCGGAGAGCTGCCCCATCCTTACGAGCAGTACTTC.

This clonotype was seen only once. A junction end diverges from the germline sequence, so it may reflect a read error. V and J are TRBV7-9 and TRBJ1-6; TRBD1 might be the D (6 bases). Germline values: CDR1 SEHNR, CDR2 FQNEAQ (reference sequence). The CDR3 covers 17 residues. This CDR3 reads CASSRHERAGANSPLQF. The CDR3 DNA sequence: TGTGCCAGCAGCAGGCACGAGCGGGCAGGGGCAAATTCACCCCTCCAATTT.

In the case of this clonotype: Compared with germline, one end of the junction differs, possibly owing to a read error. V gene TRBV7-9 combines with J gene TRBJ2-1; D uncertain. The CDR3 spans 16 residues. Germline V gene lookup returns CDR1 SEHNR and CDR2 FQNEAQ (reference sequence). CDR3 loop: CARSVLGISTYNEQLF. The CDR3 DNA reads as TGTGCCCGCAGCGTGTTGGGAATATCCACCTACAATGAGCAGTTGTTC. The entire variable domain, with the rest obtained from reference TRBV7-9 and TRBJ2-1, is as follows: DTGVSQNPRHKITKRGQNVTFRCDPISEHNRLYWYRQTLGQGPEFLTYFQNEAQLEKSRLLSDRFSAERPKGSFSTLEIQRTEQGDSAMYLCARSVLGISTYNEQLFGPGTRLTVL.

This chain joins TRBV7-2 and TRBJ2-1; no firm D call. The DNA end favors TRBJ2-7, so the J call may be wrong. The CDR3 contains 16 residues. Germline-derived CDR1 and CDR2 are SGHTA and FQGNSA. DNA for the CDR3: TGTGCCAGCAGCTTTTTGGGCCTCTCCACCTACAATGAGCAGTACTTC. Translated, it gives CASSFLGLSTYNEQYF.

Comments on this clonotype: This is likely a read error, given that the CDR3 carries no conserved phenylalanine or tryptophan at its end. The DNA is omitted, as the CDR3 cannot be located on it reliably, and the CDR3 follows TCRdb's listing. The chain links TRBV12-3 or TRBV12-4 to TRBJ2-1; the table names TRBD2, a call not compared with the DNA. The CDR3 contains 16 residues when both ends are counted. The chain's CDR3 is CASSLAPYGRSNEQLV.

This clonotype was seen repeatedly, ten times or more. The chain couples TRBV11-2 to TRBJ2-2; D perhaps matches TRBD2 (5 bases). The CDR3 has 17 amino acids. Per the germline V gene, CDR1 is SGHAT and CDR2 is FQNNGV. Trimming left V 0 bases short and J 6 bases short, with 17 bases between. The CDR3 nucleotides are TGTGCCAGCAGCTTAGATGTTTGGGGAGTTCACGCCGGGGAGCTGTTTTTT. Translating it yields CASSLDVWGVHAGELFF.